The next 32 T cell receptor beta chains were all read from a single sample in a study of cytomegalovirus exposure and HLA in healthy donors. With 60 Vbeta and 13 Jbeta primers, the PCR was carried out. Sequenced by immunoSEQ multiplex PCR; TCRdb stores in-frame clones only, minus some. The sample carries roughly 150,000 clones, around two thirds recorded once. The sequenced sample was PBMCs. The source of these receptors is a woman aged 60 to 75 in good health and CMV-seropositive.

The chain has TRBV2 and TRBJ1-2, with D maybe TRBD1 (5 bases). The V end was cut by 5 bases, the J end by 5 bases, with 30 bases between. Germline CDR1 and CDR2: SNHLY and FYNNEI. The CDR3 runs 19 residues. CDR3 in DNA: TGTGCCAGCAGTCCCGACAGCGGGCCAGCTAGGGTCGGTGGATATGGCTACACCTTC. It encodes CASSPDSGPARVGGYGYTF.

The chain has TRBV5-4 and TRBJ2-7; tentatively, D is TRBD2 (5 bases). Germline V lookup: CDR1 SGHNT, CDR2 YYREEE (reference sequence). The CDR3 loop spans 16 amino acids. V was trimmed by 0 bases and J by 2 bases, leaving 15 bases between them. This CDR3 reads CASSLGVRGAPYEQYF. The CDR3, as DNA: TGTGCCAGCAGCTTGGGGGTACGGGGTGCGCCCTACGAGCAGTACTTC.

The rearrangement links TRBV6-5 to TRBJ2-7; TRBD1 aligns across 10 bases. V shed 5 bases and J 6 bases; nucleotides not matched to a gene: 4. CDR3 length equals 13 residues. Germline loops: CDR1 MNHEY, CDR2 SVGAGI. The CDR3 nucleotides read TGTGCCAGCAGTCCAGGACAGGGGGGCGAGCAGTACTTC. This gives the protein CASSPGQGGEQYF.

V and J are TRBV11-2 and TRBJ1-4; D uncertain. The CDR3 runs 15 residues. CDR1 is SGHAT and CDR2 is FQNNGV in the germline V gene. The germline V and J ends were trimmed by 5 bases and 5 bases, with 15 bases remaining between them. CDR3 in DNA: TGTGCCAGCAGCATCTCATCGGGTTGGAATGAAAAACTGTTTTTT. Its translation: CASSISSGWNEKLFF.

This clone was found a few times. The gene calls are TRBV7-8 and TRBJ1-3, with D hard to call. The V gene lost 5 bases and the J gene lost 4 bases, with 15 bases spanning the gap. The CDR3 has 15 residues. Germline values: CDR1 SGHVS, CDR2 FQNEAQ. The CDR3 DNA follows: TGTGCCAGCAGCGGGATGGCGGGTTTAGGAAACACCATATATTTT. Its translation is CASSGMAGLGNTIYF.

This clone was detected a few times. J is TRBJ2-7 and V is TRBV19; perhaps TRBD2 as D (6 bases). V lost 1 base and J lost 4, with 8 bases in between. The length of the CDR3 is 13 residues. Germline assignment: CDR1 LNHDA and CDR2 SQIVND (reference sequence). Here the CDR3 DNA reads TGTGCCAGTAGTATAGTGGAGGGGTACGAGCAGTACTTC. The encoded protein is CASSIVEGYEQYF.

This clone turned up a few times. The rearrangement joins TRBV5-1 to TRBJ2-2, with a tentative D call TRBD2 (6 bases). This CDR3 contains 15 residues. The V and J ends lost 0 bases and 3 bases respectively, with 9 bases between them. CDR1 and CDR2 from the germline V gene are SGHRS and YFSETQ. The CDR3 reads CASSLEGLDTGELFF. The CDR3 bases are TGCGCCAGCAGCTTGGAGGGACTTGACACCGGGGAGCTGTTTTTT.

This clone was seen more than once but under ten times. The rearrangement links TRBV5-6 to TRBJ1-2; 12 positions agree with TRBD1. V shed 2 bases, J shed 2 bases, and the junction held 4 bases outside the gene matches. This CDR3 is built from 16 residues. Germline assignment: CDR1 SGHDT and CDR2 YYEEEE. As DNA, the CDR3 is TGTGCCAGCAGCTTTACCGGGACAGGGGGCAACTATGGCTACACCTTC. Amino acids: CASSFTGTGGNYGYTF.

The chain has TRBV14 and TRBJ2-3, with 7 positions matching TRBD1. The germline V gene has CDR1 SGHDN and CDR2 FVKESK. V shed 4 bases and J 11 bases; nucleotides not matched to a gene: 9. The CDR3 extends over 13 amino acids. The CDR3 region is CASSLTDRLEQYF. CDR3 in DNA: TGTGCCAGCAGCCTAACGGACAGGCTAGAGCAGTATTTT.

The chain uses TRBV18 and TRBJ1-4; D remains unclear. Germline V gives CDR1 KGHSH, CDR2 LQKENI. The V gene lost 2 bases and the J gene lost 0 bases, with 7 bases spanning the gap. This CDR3 is built from 15 residues. The CDR3 reads CASSPTSATNEKLFF. For the CDR3, the DNA is TGTGCCAGCTCACCAACAAGTGCAACTAATGAAAAACTGTTTTTT.

This rearrangement joins TRBV7-3 to TRBJ1-1; the match to TRBD1 covers 8 bases. This CDR3 comprises 14 residues. J was trimmed by 4 bases and V by 5 bases; bases with no gene match: 6. Per the germline V gene, CDR1 is SGHTA and CDR2 is FQGTGA. The CDR3 sequence is CASSADRGTTEAFF. In DNA, the CDR3 is TGTGCCAGCAGCGCCGACAGGGGAACCACTGAAGCTTTCTTT. The full variable domain, rest sourced from reference TRBV7-3 and TRBJ1-1, is GAGVSQTPSNKVTEKGKYVELRCDPISGHTALYWYRQSLGQGPEFLIYFQGTGAADDSGLPNDRFFAVRPEGSVSTLKIQRTERGDSAVYLCASSADRGTTEAFFGQGTRLTVV.

The CDR3 here is CASSITGVGTQYF. Written as DNA, the CDR3 is TGTGCCAGTAGTATAACAGGGGTTGGGACCCAGTACTTC. The chain links TRBV19 to TRBJ2-5; 7 bases fit TRBD1. This CDR3 is built from 13 residues. Losses at the gene ends were 2 bases for V and 7 bases for J; bases not matched to a gene: 4. Per the germline V gene, CDR1 is LNHDA and CDR2 is SQIVND (reference sequence). Supplemented by reference TRBV19 and TRBJ2-5, the full variable domain reads DGGITQSPKYLFRKEGQNVTLSCEQNLNHDAMYWYRQDPGQGLRLIYYSQIVNDFQKGDIAEGYSVSREKKESFPLTVTSAQKNPTAFYLCASSITGVGTQYFGPGTRLLVL.

V is TRBV5-1 and J is TRBJ1-5; unclear D gene. This CDR3 is built from 13 residues. Germline CDR1 and CDR2: SGHRS and YFSETQ. V dropped 1 base and J dropped 5 bases, with 7 bases sitting between them. The DNA of the CDR3 is TGCGCCAGCAGCTTGACAGTTGATCAGCCCCAGCATTTT. Its protein is CASSLTVDQPQHF.

J is TRBJ2-3 and V is TRBV2; D uncertain. V gave up 6 bases and J gave up 5 bases, with 6 bases separating them. Germline V lookup: CDR1 SNHLY, CDR2 FYNNEI. CDR3 length: 11 residues. CDR3 sequence: CASSREDTQYF. The CDR3 bases are TGTGCCAGCAGCCGCGAAGATACGCAGTATTTT.

The V gene is TRBV29-1, the J gene TRBJ1-2; TRBD1 might be the D (6 bases). This CDR3 is 11 amino acids long. The germline V and J ends were trimmed by 0 bases and 11 bases, with 10 bases remaining between them. Germline CDR1 SQVTM, CDR2 ANQGSEA. The CDR3, as DNA: TGCAGCGTTGAAGAGGGCACAGGGTACACCTTC. As protein: CSVEEGTGYTF.

The CDR3 DNA follows: TGTGCCAGCAGTTTAGTATTTTTGTCAGGGGGCCCCTACGAGCAGTACTTC. Protein: CASSLVFLSGGPYEQYF. J is TRBJ2-7 and V is TRBV27; TRBD1 aligns across 8 bases. V shed 2 bases and J 2 bases; nucleotides not matched to a gene: 11. The germline CDR1 and CDR2 sequences are MNHEY and SMNVEV (reference sequence). CDR3 length: 17 amino acids.

This chain links TRBV2 with TRBJ2-1, with 8 bases identical to TRBD2. The CDR3 has 15 amino acids. V gave up 7 bases and J gave up 7 bases; unmatched junction bases: 12. Germline-derived CDR1 and CDR2 are SNHLY and FYNNEI. The CDR3 region has the DNA TGTGCCAGCACGAAACGGGAGGGCCAGGGGAATGAGCAGTTCTTC. Its protein product is CASTKREGQGNEQFF. Variable domain in full (rest from reference TRBV2 and TRBJ2-1): EPEVTQTPSHQVTQMGQEVILRCVPISNHLYFYWYRQILGQKVEFLVSFYNNEISEKSEIFDDQFSVERPDGSNFTLKIRSTKLEDSAMYFCASTKREGQGNEQFFGPGTRLTVL.

This chain joins TRBV5-1 and TRBJ2-3; TRBD2 might be the D (6 bases). Germline loops: CDR1 SGHRS, CDR2 YFSETQ. V lost 7 bases, J lost 2 bases, and 14 bases lay in between. This CDR3 has 14 amino acids. This chain's CDR3 is CASANGGVTDTQYF. The CDR3 DNA is TGCGCCAGCGCAAACGGAGGGGTCACAGATACGCAGTATTTT. The whole variable domain, remainder taken from reference TRBV5-1 and TRBJ2-3, is KAGVTQTPRYLIKTRGQQVTLSCSPISGHRSVSWYQQTPGQGLQFLFEYFSETQRNKGNFPGRFSGRQFSNSRSEMNVSTLELGDSALYLCASANGGVTDTQYFGPGTRLTVL.

The CDR3 nucleotides read TGCAGCGTGAGTACCGGGACAGGGAGTTCGATGCCCCAGCATTTT. Encoded protein: CSVSTGTGSSMPQHF. The chain employs TRBV29-1 and TRBJ1-5; TRBD1 aligns across 9 bases. CDR1 and CDR2 from the germline V gene are SQVTM and ANQGSEA. The CDR3 length is 15 residues. With 6 bases clipped from V and 9 bases from J, the junction kept 15 bases outside the gene matches.

This rearrangement joins TRBV5-1 to TRBJ2-3; 10 bases are a match to TRBD2. This CDR3 region has 16 residues. J was trimmed by 10 bases and V by 4 bases; bases with no gene match: 15. Germline assignment: CDR1 SGHRS and CDR2 YFSETQ. CDR3 sequence reads: CASSPRTSGTRAAQYF. The CDR3 DNA sequence: TGCGCCAGCAGCCCGAGGACTAGCGGAACCCGAGCAGCGCAGTATTTT.

The chain joins TRBV11-1 to TRBJ1-5; D not certain. CDR1 is SGHAT and CDR2 is FQDESV in the germline V gene (reference sequence). This CDR3 is built from 13 residues. V was cut by 5 bases and J by 4 bases, with 9 bases left in between. CDR3 residues: CASSRGRNQPQHF. CDR3 nucleotide sequence: TGTGCCAGCAGCAGAGGGAGGAATCAGCCCCAGCATTTT.

As regards this clone: The junction differs from germline at one of its ends, possibly a read error. The V and J genes are TRBV7-7 and TRBJ2-7, with 7 bases aligning to TRBD2. CDR1 and CDR2 from the germline V gene are SSHAT and FNYEAQ (reference sequence). CDR3 size: 13 residues. The DNA for the CDR3 is TGTGCTAGCAGCGAAGCGGGAAGCGGCGAGCAGTACTTC. As protein: CASSEAGSGEQYF.

This chain uses TRBV28 with TRBJ2-7, with 7 nucleotides matching TRBD1. The V and J ends lost 8 bases and 3 bases, in that order; junction bases with no gene match: 10. The CDR3 has 14 amino acids. Germline-derived CDR1 and CDR2 are MDHEN and SYDVKM. The DNA for the CDR3 is TGTGCCAGCGGGCCGGGGCAGGGGGACTACGAGCAGTACTTC. Translating gives CASGPGQGDYEQYF.

The chain combines TRBV28 with TRBJ1-4; D might be TRBD1 (6 bases). This CDR3 is built from 15 residues. In germline, CDR1 is MDHEN, CDR2 SYDVKM. The V end lost 3 bases, the J end lost 2 bases, and 10 bases lay between the germline ends. The CDR3 loop is CASSLDQGTNEKLFF. In nucleotides, the CDR3 is TGTGCCAGCAGTTTGGATCAGGGGACTAATGAAAAACTGTTTTTT.

The rearrangement uses TRBV5-5 and TRBJ2-1, with 9 bases aligning to TRBD1. Trimming took 4 bases from V and 8 from J; bases not matched to a gene: 10. The CDR3 extends over 15 amino acids. Germline CDR1 SGHKS, CDR2 YYEKEE (reference sequence). The CDR3 loop reads CASSRGDRDSHEQFF. The CDR3 DNA is TGTGCCAGCAGCCGGGGGGACAGGGATAGCCATGAGCAGTTCTTC.

The genes are TRBV6-1 and TRBJ1-5; D not certain. Germline CDR1 MNHNS, CDR2 SASEGT. V shed 1 base and J shed 7 bases, with 5 bases lying between them. The CDR3 loop spans 12 amino acids. CDR3: CASSEVGQPQHF. For the CDR3, the DNA is TGTGCCAGCAGTGAAGTGGGCCAGCCCCAGCATTTT.

This clone has just one count. The chain recombines TRBV2 with TRBJ2-3; possibly TRBD1 for D (6 bases). This CDR3 comprises 12 residues. The V and J ends lost 6 bases and 6 bases respectively, with 10 bases between them. Germline CDR1 reads SNHLY; CDR2 reads FYNNEI. Here the CDR3 reads CASRYREDTQYF. DNA of the CDR3: TGTGCCAGCAGATACAGGGAGGATACGCAGTATTTT.

This rearrangement joins TRBV18 to TRBJ2-7; TRBD2 aligns across 10 bases. Germline V lookup: CDR1 KGHSH, CDR2 LQKENI. The V and J ends lost 3 bases and 5 bases, in that order; junction bases with no gene match: 4. The CDR3 runs 14 residues. The CDR3 reads CASSPPGLANEQYF. CDR3 nucleotides: TGTGCCAGCTCACCCCCGGGACTAGCGAACGAGCAGTACTTC. The full variable domain, in which reference TRBV18 and TRBJ2-7 provide the parts outside the CDR3, is NAGVMQNPRHLVRRRGQEARLRCSPMKGHSHVYWYRQLPEEGLKFMVYLQKENIIDESGMPKERFSAEFPKEGPSILRIQQVVRGDSAAYFCASSPPGLANEQYFGPGTRLTVT.

This chain links TRBV9 with TRBJ1-5; possibly TRBD1 for D (5 bases). CDR1 and CDR2 from the germline V gene are SGDLS and YYNGEE. There are 19 residues in the CDR3. Trimming took off 1 base at V and 0 bases at J, with 20 bases between the two ends. CDR3 DNA sequence: TGTGCCAGCAGCGTAAGTTCGGTCCCGAGACAGAGTAGCAATCAGCCCCAGCATTTT. Its translation is CASSVSSVPRQSSNQPQHF.

The chain uses TRBV2 and TRBJ2-7; a weak D match, TRBD1 (6 bases). V lost 5 bases and J lost 6, with 17 bases in between. The CDR3 has 14 amino acids. The V gene's germline CDR1 is SNHLY and CDR2 FYNNEI. CDR3 nucleotides: TGTGCCAGCAGTAGGTCCAGGGGTGCGGGCGAGCAGTACTTC. The encoded protein is CASSRSRGAGEQYF.

The V call is TRBV10-3, the J call TRBJ1-2; 9 bases line up with TRBD1. The CDR3 contains 13 residues. J gave up 6 bases and V 7 bases, and 6 bases lay outside the gene matches. The germline gives CDR1 ENHRY, CDR2 SYGVKD. For the CDR3, the DNA is TGTGCCATCACCACGGGACAGGGTCATGGCTACACCTTC. Translation gives CAITTGQGHGYTF.

The rearrangement links TRBV19 to TRBJ1-2; 8 positions agree with TRBD1. This CDR3 contains 16 residues. Germline loops: CDR1 LNHDA, CDR2 SQIVND (reference sequence). The V segment lost 2 bases and the J segment 0 bases; nucleotides outside the gene matches: 5. The CDR3, as DNA: TGTGCCAGTAGTATACAGGGGGCTGGGGCTAACTATGGCTACACCTTC. Amino acids: CASSIQGAGANYGYTF.